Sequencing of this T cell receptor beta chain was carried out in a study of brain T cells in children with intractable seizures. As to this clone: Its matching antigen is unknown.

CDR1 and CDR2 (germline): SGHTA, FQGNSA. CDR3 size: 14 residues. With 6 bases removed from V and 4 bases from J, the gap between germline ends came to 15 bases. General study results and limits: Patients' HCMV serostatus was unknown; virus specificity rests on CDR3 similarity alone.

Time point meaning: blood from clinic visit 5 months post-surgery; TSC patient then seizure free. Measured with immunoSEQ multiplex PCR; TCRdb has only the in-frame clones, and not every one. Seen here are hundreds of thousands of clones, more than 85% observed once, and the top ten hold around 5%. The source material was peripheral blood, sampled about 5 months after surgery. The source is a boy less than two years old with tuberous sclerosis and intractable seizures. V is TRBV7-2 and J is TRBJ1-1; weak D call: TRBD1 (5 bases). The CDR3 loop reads CASRQGVGGTEAFF. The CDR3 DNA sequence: TGTGCCAGCAGGCAAGGGGTCGGTGGCACTGAAGCTTTCTTT. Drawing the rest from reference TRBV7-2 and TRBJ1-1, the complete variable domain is GAGVSQSPSNKVTEKGKDVELRCDPISGHTALYWYRQSLGQGLEFLIYFQGNSAPDKSGLPSDRFSAERTGGSVSTLTIQRTQQEDSAVYLCASRQGVGGTEAFFGQGTRLTVV.